This entry concerns a single T cell receptor beta chain. Its antigen is not known. These data come from a study of blood T cells in healthy people across ages. General observations from the study: The diversity estimates, figures obtained from one million T cells, were considered underestimates. Naive T cell percentage and TCR beta diversity correlated strongly. Comparison with aged donors showed that long-lived donors had more naive CD4+ cells and higher diversity.

CDR1 MNHNY and CDR2 SVGAGI come from the germline V gene (reference sequence). CDR3 length: 12 amino acids. Trimming removed 8 bases at V and 10 bases at J, with 14 bases between. Next came a second PCR, run for roughly 6 to 11 cycles, which used a sample-barcoded 5' primer along with a J-beta primer mix. The study obtained at least 3 million CDR3-containing paired-end reads from every sample. TCRdb called the 5' RACE reads again in MiXCR, with one record for every CDR3 protein. The sample has around 1.7 million distinct CDR3 sequences; 28% are singletons. The sample consisted of blood. This clonotype originated in a woman aged 25-40 years in good health. The V and J genes are TRBV6-6 and TRBJ2-2, with D unresolved. The CDR3 sequence is CASRRGGEELFF. CDR3 bases: TGTGCCAGCCGGCGCGGCGGAGAGGAGCTGTTTTTT.